This record covers a single T cell receptor beta chain. Antigen: not known. The record originates from a study of cytomegalovirus exposure and HLA in healthy donors. The PCR had 60 Vbeta and 13 Jbeta primers. Some clones are missing from TCRdb's copy, which holds only in-frame ones; the method was immunoSEQ multiplex PCR. The sample holds approximately 200,000 clones, around 79% seen once. General study findings and limits: It was reported that the classifier diagnosed cytomegalovirus status with high specificity and sensitivity in both the original and validation cohorts. Most of the CMV-associated TCR beta chains (in a later analysis) appeared to be HLA-restricted. As a later analysis showed, several of the most significant clusters appeared to be linked to common viral pathogens.

Specimen: PBMCs. The TCR was taken from a girl aged 10-17 years in good health and CMV-seropositive.

The CDR3 coding sequence is TGTGCCAGCAGCTCCCCAGCGGGGGGCGTTTCGTTTGAGCAGTTCTTC. This encodes CASSSPAGGVSFEQFF. The chain uses TRBV11-3 and TRBJ2-1, with TRBD2 matching over 9 bases. V was clipped by 4 bases and J by 9 bases; unmatched bases: 13. The germline V gene encodes CDR1 SGHNT and CDR2 YENEEA. The CDR3 length is 16 residues.